The 23 T cell receptor beta chains below were found in one sample sequenced in a study of post-analysis software for immune sequencing data. For these TCRs, the target antigens are not known. Study-wide results and limits: Included in a set of 5 or 6 TRBV segments more frequent in patients than controls were TRBV5-6, TRBV5-1 and TRBV20-1.

TCR beta cDNA libraries included unique molecular identifiers. MiXCR was run by TCRdb on the PCR reads, yielding one entry per CDR3 protein. The sample has approximately 690,000 distinct CDR3 sequences, approximately 60% seen once; the top ten hold roughly 12%. The specimen sequenced was blood. These TCRs come from a girl aged 2-15 years with multiple sclerosis.

The rearrangement links TRBV7-9 to TRBJ2-1; the D gene is possibly TRBD2 (7 bases). Germline V gene lookup returns CDR1 SEHNR and CDR2 FQNEAQ (reference sequence). Trimming removed 11 bases at V and 1 base at J, with 15 bases between. CDR3 length equals 14 residues. The CDR3, as DNA: TGTGCCTGTAGGGGAGGGGGGTCCTACAATGAGCAGTTCTTC. This translates into CACRGGGSYNEQFF.

This chain uses TRBV12-3 or TRBV12-4 with TRBJ2-7; TRBD2 is a possible D gene (5 bases). CDR3 length: 15 residues. Trimming left V 5 bases short and J 3 bases short, with 17 bases between. CDR3 residues: CASSQRRVTVYEQYF. CDR3 nucleotide sequence: TGTGCCAGCAGTCAGAGGCGGGTAACGGTCTACGAGCAGTACTTC.

This chain connects TRBV27 to TRBJ1-2; 7 nucleotides line up with TRBD1. The CDR3 extends over 15 amino acids. The germline gives CDR1 MNHEY, CDR2 SMNVEV (reference sequence). Losses at the gene ends were 8 bases for V and 4 bases for J; bases not matched to a gene: 13. The CDR3 spells CASSVSQGEVYGYTF. The CDR3, as DNA: TGTGCCAGCTCAGTTAGCCAGGGGGAGGTCTATGGCTACACCTTC.

This clonotype was observed a few times. The J gene is TRBJ2-1, the V gene TRBV11-1; TRBD2 might be the D (5 bases). V dropped 5 bases and J dropped 5 bases, with 13 bases sitting between them. Looked up from germline, CDR1 is SGHAT and CDR2 is FQDESV (reference sequence). The CDR3 spans 14 residues. CDR3 nucleotide sequence: TGTGCCAGCAGCAAAATAGGACTGAACAATGAGCAGTTCTTC. It specifies CASSKIGLNNEQFF.

The chain is built from TRBV7-8 and TRBJ2-5; 10 bases line up with TRBD2. Germline loops: CDR1 SGHVS, CDR2 FQNEAQ. CDR3 length: 15 amino acids. V trimming: 8 bases; J trimming: 4 bases; junction bases outside the gene matches: 10. The CDR3 protein is CASPYSGGAGETQYF. DNA for the CDR3: TGTGCCAGCCCATACAGCGGGGGGGCAGGAGAGACCCAGTACTTC.

A few counts support this clonotype. The gene calls are TRBV2 and TRBJ2-7, with unresolved D. CDR1 is SNHLY and CDR2 is FYNNEI in the germline V gene. The CDR3 totals 11 residues. The V end was cut by 8 bases, the J end by 3 bases, with 8 bases between. CDR3 in amino acids: CASGYSYEQYF. DNA of the CDR3: TGTGCCAGCGGATACAGCTACGAGCAGTACTTC.

The CDR3 DNA is TGTGCCAGCAGGGATAGCTCTAGCTCCTACAATGAGCAGTTCTTC. Amino acid sequence: CASRDSSSSYNEQFF. This chain uses TRBV6-2 or TRBV6-3 with TRBJ2-1; no clear D. This CDR3 region has 15 residues. Trimming shortened V by 6 bases and J by 0 bases, and 12 bases separated the two germline ends. Germline CDR1 is MNHEY and CDR2 is SVGEGT.

The V gene is TRBV18, the J gene TRBJ2-7, with 7 bases fitting TRBD1. This CDR3 is 13 amino acids long. The junction had 3 bases not matched to a gene; V was cut back by 3 bases and J by 4 bases. Germline V gives CDR1 KGHSH, CDR2 LQKENI. CDR3 sequence: CASSPGQKYEQYF. The CDR3 coding sequence is TGTGCCAGCTCACCGGGACAGAAATACGAGCAGTACTTC.

V usage is TRBV29-1 and J usage is TRBJ1-2; D may be TRBD1 (6 bases). Germline CDR1 and CDR2: SQVTM and ANQGSEA. Deletions cut 7 bases from V and 10 bases from J, with 22 bases between. CDR3 length: 13 residues. This CDR3 is CSAELQGTTYYTF. CDR3 bases: TGCAGCGCTGAGCTTCAGGGGACCACCTACTACACCTTC.

V gene TRBV10-2 combines with J gene TRBJ2-3; 10 bases fit TRBD2. Losses at the gene ends were 3 bases for V and 3 bases for J; bases not matched to a gene: 3. The CDR3 consists of 15 residues. The germline V gene encodes CDR1 WSHSY and CDR2 SAAADI. The CDR3 region is CASSDRAGGTDTQYF. The CDR3 DNA is TGCGCCAGCAGTGATCGAGCGGGGGGGACAGATACGCAGTATTTT.

V and J are TRBV27 and TRBJ2-4; weak D call: TRBD2 (5 bases). The CDR3 is made up of 16 amino acids. Germline loops: CDR1 MNHEY, CDR2 SMNVEV (reference sequence). Trimming shortened V by 1 base and J by 13 bases, and 23 bases separated the two germline ends. This chain's CDR3 is CASSLFPEGAWVEQYF. The CDR3 nucleotides read TGTGCCAGCAGTTTATTCCCCGAGGGTGCATGGGTGGAGCAGTACTTC.

This chain uses TRBV20-1 with TRBJ2-3; unclear D gene. The CDR3 runs 13 residues. Trimming took 1 base from V and 4 from J, leaving 9 bases between them. CDR1 is DFQATT and CDR2 is SNEGSKA in the germline V gene (reference sequence). The CDR3 nucleotides read TGCAGTGCTAGAGTGAGCCCCGCAGATACGCAGTATTTT. Translated, it gives CSARVSPADTQYF.

This chain joins TRBV12-3 or TRBV12-4 and TRBJ1-2; D gene ambiguous. Trimming cost V 3 bases and J 8 bases, with 13 bases left between them. The CDR3 covers 13 residues. The CDR3 DNA reads as TGTGCCAGCAGTTTTCTCCTGGGGAGCGGCTACACCTTC. Translated: CASSFLLGSGYTF.

This clonotype was detected only a few times. The chain employs TRBV5-6 and TRBJ2-1; 14 bases are shared with TRBD2. The J segment lost 0 bases and the V segment lost 4 bases, leaving 9 bases of the junction unmatched. Germline assignment: CDR1 SGHDT and CDR2 YYEEEE. The CDR3 runs 19 residues. The CDR3 region has the DNA TGTGCCAGCAGCCCAAGACTAGCGGGGGGGCTTAGCTCCTACAATGAGCAGTTCTTC. Its protein product is CASSPRLAGGLSSYNEQFF.

To note about this clonotype: The junction differs from germline at one of its ends, possibly a read error. The chain recombines TRBV6-5 with TRBJ2-7; 7 bases agree with TRBD1. Per germline, CDR1 MNHEY and CDR2 SVGAGI. The CDR3 runs to 16 residues. The CDR3 reads CVSRAPRTGKSYEQYF. The CDR3 nucleotides are TGTGTCAGCAGAGCTCCTCGGACAGGAAAGTCCTACGAGCAGTACTTC.

V and J are TRBV29-1 and TRBJ2-5; 15 bases are shared with TRBD2. CDR1 SQVTM and CDR2 ANQGSEA come from the germline V gene. This CDR3 is built from 14 residues. V dropped 7 bases and J dropped 2; count of bases not matched to a gene: 2. The CDR3 region has the DNA TGCAGCGCCGGACTAGCGGGGGGGCAAGAGACCCAGTACTTC. Protein sequence: CSAGLAGGQETQYF.

Notes on this clonotype: Compared with germline, one end of the junction differs, possibly owing to a read error. The rearrangement links TRBV27 to TRBJ2-7; TRBD2 might be the D (5 bases). This CDR3 contains 15 residues. The germline gives CDR1 MNHEY, CDR2 SMNVEV (reference sequence). The CDR3 protein is CTSSLRAGVSYEQYF. CDR3 coding DNA: TGTACCAGCAGTTTACGCGCCGGGGTCTCCTACGAGCAGTACTTC.

The rearrangement joins TRBV5-6 to TRBJ1-5; 10 bases are a match to TRBD1. This CDR3 spans 15 amino acids. The V segment lost 3 bases and the J segment 8 bases; nucleotides outside the gene matches: 8. CDR1 SGHDT and CDR2 YYEEEE come from the germline V gene. The CDR3 loop reads CASSYRRDRGKPQHF. DNA for the CDR3: TGTGCCAGCAGCTATCGGAGGGACAGGGGAAAGCCCCAGCATTTT.

The rearrangement joins TRBV29-1 to TRBJ2-5; 9 bases are a match to TRBD2. Germline assignment: CDR1 SQVTM and CDR2 ANQGSEA. The CDR3 has 14 amino acids. With 3 bases clipped from V and 3 bases from J, the junction kept 5 bases outside the gene matches. Here the CDR3 reads CSVDASGEEETQYF. In DNA, the CDR3 is TGCAGCGTTGACGCTAGCGGGGAGGAAGAGACCCAGTACTTC.

CDR3 loop: CSASPGTSGSYEQYF. CDR3 sequence (DNA): TGCAGTGCTTCTCCCGGGACTAGCGGGAGTTACGAGCAGTACTTC. This chain uses TRBV20-1 with TRBJ2-7; 14 positions match TRBD2. Germline loops: CDR1 DFQATT, CDR2 SNEGSKA (reference sequence). The CDR3 contains 15 residues. V lost 5 bases and J lost 4; bases outside the gene matches: 7.

This clonotype was counted only a few times. The chain couples TRBV25-1 to TRBJ1-2, with D possibly matching TRBD1 (6 bases). Trimming left V 8 bases short and J 4 bases short, with 17 bases between. CDR1 is MGHDK, CDR2 SYGVNS, per germline. This CDR3 has 14 residues. CDR3 sequence (DNA): TGTGCCAGCTCGAGTCAGGGGATCAGCTATGGCTACACCTTC. Its protein is CASSSQGISYGYTF.

The chain combines TRBV29-1 with TRBJ2-4; D not certain. The J call may be wrong; the DNA end is better matched by TRBJ2-5. This CDR3 is built from 12 residues. Germline assignment: CDR1 SQVTM and CDR2 ANQGSEA. The CDR3 sequence is CSVWVTGETQYF. Written as DNA, the CDR3 is TGCAGCGTTTGGGTGACGGGTGAGACCCAGTACTTC.

This clonotype was recorded a few times. V and J are TRBV7-9 and TRBJ1-5; 8 bases are shared with TRBD1. J lost 9 bases, V lost 3 bases, and 7 bases had no gene match. Per the germline V gene, CDR1 is SEHNR and CDR2 is FQNEAQ (reference sequence). This CDR3 comprises 14 residues. DNA for the CDR3: TGTGCCAGCAGCTTGGACGGACAGGGTGGGCCCCAGCATTTT. Its protein is CASSLDGQGGPQHF.